The clone carrying this TCR beta chain occurred once. As yet, its antigen is unknown. This specimen belongs to a study of blood T cells in healthy people across ages. The overall study: Template switching caught about one barcoded beta molecule for each two T cells. Study-level results: More naive CD4+ cells and higher diversity were found in long-lived than in aged donors. A roughly linear fall in TCR beta diversity per million T cells was seen with increasing age.

Trimming at V came to 6 bases and at J to 0 bases, leaving 7 bases not matched to a gene. CDR1 and CDR2 from the germline V gene are MNHEY and SVGEGT. The CDR3 is 15 amino acids. The donors, healthy Caucasians from Russia, were aged 6 to 90. The use of a sample-barcoded 5' primer and a J-beta primer mix characterized a second PCR of about 7 to 12 cycles. TCRdb re-analysed the 5' RACE reads in MiXCR, keeping a single row per CDR3 protein. The data hold about 1,500,000 distinct CDR3 sequences, with about 43% observed a single time. This sequence was found in a woman aged 18-29 years in good health. The V gene is TRBV6-2 or TRBV6-3, the J gene TRBJ2-7, with 8 bases lining up with TRBD2. Sequenced: blood. CDR3 amino acids: CASRQAGDNSYEQYF. CDR3 nucleotides: TGTGCCAGCAGGCAAGCGGGGGACAACTCCTACGAGCAGTACTTC.